The 27 T cell receptor beta chains presented below share a single source sample, sequenced in a study of OX40 agonist ivuxolimab in advanced cancers. Some clones are missing from TCRdb's copy, which holds only in-frame ones; the method was immunoSEQ multiplex PCR. The sample shows under 90,000 clones, roughly 87% of them seen only once. The sample consisted of CD4+ or CD8+ T cells sorted from blood, taken in a trial of the OX40 agonist ivuxolimab. The receptors were sampled from an adult with an advanced solid tumor such as melanoma, head and neck, liver or kidney cancer.

V and J are TRBV11-3 and TRBJ2-1; D remains ambiguous. Germline-derived CDR1 and CDR2 are SGHNT and YENEEA. The V end lost 5 bases, the J end lost 0 bases, and 20 bases lay between the germline ends. The CDR3 spans 18 residues. Written as DNA, the CDR3 is TGTGCCAGCAGCCCTCGGGTTGTCGGCGCCGCCTCCTACAATGAGCAGTTCTTC. Translated, it gives CASSPRVVGAASYNEQFF.

The chain uses TRBV19 and TRBJ2-7; 8 bases are shared with TRBD1. The CDR3 has 15 amino acids. Losses at the gene ends were 5 bases for V and 2 bases for J; bases not matched to a gene: 8. The germline V gene has CDR1 LNHDA and CDR2 SQIVND (reference sequence). CDR3 coding DNA: TGTGCCAGTAGTTCAACCGGGACAGGAACCTACGAGCAGTACTTC. Its protein is CASSSTGTGTYEQYF. The full variable domain, completed using reference TRBV19 and TRBJ2-7, is DGGITQSPKYLFRKEGQNVTLSCEQNLNHDAMYWYRQDPGQGLRLIYYSQIVNDFQKGDIAEGYSVSREKKESFPLTVTSAQKNPTAFYLCASSSTGTGTYEQYFGPGTRLTVT.

V usage is TRBV6-1 and J usage is TRBJ2-5, with 11 positions matching TRBD2. With 8 bases clipped from V and 6 bases from J, the junction kept 11 bases outside the gene matches. Germline assignment: CDR1 MNHNS and CDR2 SASEGT. The CDR3 runs 15 residues. The CDR3 is CASSGYGTSGQTQYF. The CDR3 DNA reads as TGTGCCAGCTCCGGTTACGGGACTAGCGGACAGACCCAGTACTTC.

The gene calls are TRBV6-5 and TRBJ1-2, with D perhaps TRBD1 (6 bases). Germline assignment: CDR1 MNHEY and CDR2 SVGAGI. Between the trimmed V and J ends, which lost 0 bases and 8 bases, there was a span of 13 bases. CDR3 length equals 14 residues. CDR3 amino acids: CASSYSPGRGGYTF. The CDR3 DNA sequence: TGTGCCAGCAGTTACTCCCCGGGGAGGGGGGGCTACACCTTC.

The rearrangement uses TRBV6-6 and TRBJ1-2; tentative D call: TRBD1 (5 bases). The V gene's germline CDR1 is MNHNY and CDR2 SVGAGI (reference sequence). CDR3 length: 14 amino acids. The V end lost 5 bases, the J end lost 4 bases, and 14 bases lay between the germline ends. The CDR3 spells CASSPQGPSYGYTF. The DNA for the CDR3 is TGTGCCAGCAGTCCCCAGGGACCCTCCTATGGCTACACCTTC.

The chain carries TRBV7-2 and TRBJ2-3; no reliable D call. CDR1 is SGHTA, CDR2 FQGNSA, per germline. The CDR3 sequence is 15 residues long. Trimming stripped 1 base from V and 6 bases from J, with 14 bases between. The CDR3 here is CASSLDLLAGDTQYF. The DNA for the CDR3 is TGTGCCAGCAGCTTAGACTTACTCGCTGGGGATACGCAGTATTTT.

The chain couples TRBV6-5 to TRBJ2-7; D is perhaps TRBD2 (7 bases). Germline CDR1 MNHEY, CDR2 SVGAGI. CDR3 length: 13 residues. V was trimmed by 5 bases and J by 8 bases, leaving 16 bases between them. In DNA, the CDR3 is TGTGCCAGCAGTCTCCTGGGAGGGGGAAAGCAGTACTTC. Protein product: CASSLLGGGKQYF.

The chain couples TRBV14 to TRBJ2-1; D possibly uses TRBD1 or TRBD2 (5 bases each). CDR1 is SGHDN and CDR2 is FVKESK in the germline V gene. The CDR3 is made up of 15 amino acids. V was pared by 5 bases and J by 1 base, with 12 bases between. Written as DNA, the CDR3 is TGTGCCAGCAGCAGCCGGGGCTTTTCCTACAATGAGCAGTTCTTC. It specifies CASSSRGFSYNEQFF.

This chain connects TRBV6-5 to TRBJ2-5, with 8 bases lining up with TRBD2. V lost 7 bases, J lost 1 base, and 8 bases stayed unmatched. Germline V gene sequence: CDR1 MNHEY, CDR2 SVGAGI. The CDR3 has 15 amino acids. The CDR3 nucleotides read TGTGCCAGCAACTACGGGGGGGCGGGCCAAGAGACCCAGTACTTC. This sequence encodes CASNYGGAGQETQYF.

The V call is TRBV11-3, the J call TRBJ2-3; D uncertain. The CDR3 is 11 amino acids. V was cut by 3 bases and J by 4 bases, with 2 bases left in between. From germline, CDR1 is SGHNT and CDR2 YENEEA. CDR3 coding DNA: TGTGCCAGCAGCTTCGCAGATACGCAGTATTTT. It codes for CASSFADTQYF.

V gene TRBV7-2 combines with J gene TRBJ1-2, with 7 bases fitting TRBD1. The CDR3 totals 18 residues. The germline V gene encodes CDR1 SGHTA and CDR2 FQGNSA. Trimming cost V 7 bases and J 5 bases; bases outside gene matches: 22. CDR3 DNA: TGTGCCAGCACCCCAGGGGGGGAGGGATCGAGCGTTCAATATGGCTACACCTTC. This encodes CASTPGGEGSSVQYGYTF.

This clone showed up just once. The chain carries TRBV18 and TRBJ2-4; the D gene is possibly TRBD1 (5 bases). The V gene lost 0 bases and the J gene lost 0 bases, with 15 bases spanning the gap. The germline V gene encodes CDR1 KGHSH and CDR2 LQKENI. The CDR3 is made up of 18 amino acids. The CDR3 reads CASSPPRQLTLAKNIQYF. The CDR3, as DNA: TGTGCCAGCTCACCACCAAGACAGCTAACCCTAGCCAAAAACATTCAGTACTTC.

V gene TRBV6-6 combines with J gene TRBJ1-2; no clear D. The V gene's germline CDR1 is MNHNY and CDR2 SVGAGI (reference sequence). V gave up 5 bases and J gave up 3 bases, with 10 bases separating them. This CDR3 contains 13 residues. Here the CDR3 reads CASSPGRDYGYTF. In DNA form, the CDR3 reads TGTGCCAGCAGTCCCGGGAGGGACTATGGCTACACCTTC.

In this sample, this clone turned up once. The chain couples TRBV5-6 to TRBJ1-1; D ambiguous. Looked up from germline, CDR1 is SGHDT and CDR2 is YYEEEE. Trimming took 3 bases from V and 1 from J, leaving 13 bases between them. The CDR3 covers 15 residues. CDR3 sequence reads: CASSSETGRNTEAFF. The CDR3 nucleotides read TGTGCCAGCAGCTCGGAGACCGGACGGAACACTGAAGCTTTCTTT.

The chain joins TRBV23-1 to TRBJ2-7, with unresolved D. TRBV23-1 is recorded as an ORF, its role being uncertain. The CDR3 is 21 amino acids. With 2 bases removed from V and 2 bases from J, the gap between germline ends came to 31 bases. The CDR3 is CASSQTPQDGSSSSMAYEQYF. The CDR3 DNA reads as TGCGCCAGCAGTCAAACCCCCCAGGACGGAAGCAGCTCCTCTATGGCCTACGAGCAGTACTTC.

The chain recombines TRBV4-1 with TRBJ1-1; D perhaps matches TRBD1 (5 bases). The CDR3 is made up of 14 amino acids. The V end was cut by 1 base, the J end by 4 bases, with 10 bases between. Germline assignment: CDR1 MGHRA and CDR2 YSYEKL. CDR3 in amino acids: CASSQGPGGTEAFF. CDR3 nucleotide sequence: TGCGCCAGCAGCCAAGGGCCGGGGGGCACTGAAGCTTTCTTT.

The rearrangement joins TRBV18 to TRBJ2-3; TRBD2 matches 12 bases. Germline CDR1 KGHSH, CDR2 LQKENI. The CDR3 is made up of 17 amino acids. Trimming removed 1 base from V and 4 bases from J; junction bases left unmatched: 6. The CDR3 nucleotides are TGTGCCAGCTCACCACGGTCTAGCGGGGGGGGGCCAGATACGCAGTATTTT. It specifies CASSPRSSGGGPDTQYF.

The chain has TRBV11-2 and TRBJ2-1; D unclear. The CDR3 runs to 11 residues. The germline CDR1 and CDR2 sequences are SGHAT and FQNNGV. V gave up 3 bases and J gave up 4 bases, with 1 base separating them. DNA for the CDR3: TGTGCCAGCAGCTTTTACAATGAGCAGTTCTTC. This sequence encodes CASSFYNEQFF.

This clone came up a few times. This chain links TRBV27 with TRBJ2-3; 9 positions match TRBD2. This CDR3 has 19 amino acids. J was trimmed by 4 bases and V by 3 bases; bases with no gene match: 17. In germline, CDR1 is MNHEY, CDR2 SMNVEV (reference sequence). This CDR3 reads CASSFIMTSGTVPPDTQYF. CDR3 bases: TGTGCCAGCAGTTTTATCATGACTAGCGGAACCGTCCCGCCAGATACGCAGTATTTT.

A remark on this clone: At one end, the junction sequence differs from germline, possibly due to a read error. The rearrangement links TRBV19 to TRBJ1-5; D remains ambiguous. The CDR3 is 17 residues long. Looked up from germline, CDR1 is LNHDA and CDR2 is SQIVND (reference sequence). CDR3: CASSITQSISSNQSQHF. The DNA for the CDR3 is TGTGCCAGTAGTATTACCCAAAGCATATCGAGCAATCAGTCCCAGCATTTT.

This chain links TRBV7-8 with TRBJ2-7; possibly TRBD1 for D (6 bases). V lost 6 bases to trimming and J lost 7 bases, with 25 bases between them. This CDR3 is 16 amino acids long. CDR1 is SGHVS, CDR2 FQNEAQ, per germline. The DNA of the CDR3 is TGTGCCAGCAGACCCACAGGGTCCTCGGTCTCTCTGGAGCAGTACTTC. This sequence encodes CASRPTGSSVSLEQYF.

The rearrangement joins TRBV11-2 to TRBJ1-2; TRBD1 agrees at 7 bases. The V gene end was trimmed by 5 bases and the J gene end by 6 bases; junction bases not matched to a gene: 9. This CDR3 has 14 residues. Germline V gene data show CDR1 as SGHAT and CDR2 as FQNNGV. The CDR3 DNA sequence: TGTGCCAGCAGCCAACAACAGGGGACAGATGGCTACACCTTC. As protein: CASSQQQGTDGYTF.

The V and J genes are TRBV19 and TRBJ2-5; 9 bases match TRBD1. Germline V CDR1 and CDR2: LNHDA, SQIVND (reference sequence). V trimming: 5 bases; J trimming: 4 bases; junction bases outside the gene matches: 5. This CDR3 contains 14 residues. The CDR3 bases are TGTGCCAGTAGTCCCCGGGACAGGGCAGAGACCCAGTACTTC. Translated: CASSPRDRAETQYF.

The rearrangement uses TRBV6-6 and TRBJ1-1, with no clear D. Germline CDR1 MNHNY, CDR2 SVGAGI (reference sequence). V lost 3 bases and J lost 3, with 11 bases in between. CDR3 length: 14 amino acids. The CDR3 sequence is CASSYPFSDTEAFF. The CDR3, as DNA: TGTGCCAGCAGTTATCCCTTCTCTGACACTGAAGCTTTCTTT.

This clone was recorded once. This chain links TRBV5-1 with TRBJ2-5; D is perhaps TRBD2 (6 bases). CDR1 is SGHRS and CDR2 is YFSETQ in the germline V gene. The CDR3 spans 13 residues. Trimming stripped 0 bases from V and 5 bases from J, with 8 bases between. CDR3 sequence reads: CASSLAGGETQYF. The DNA for the CDR3 is TGCGCCAGCAGCTTGGCCGGAGGGGAGACCCAGTACTTC. Using reference TRBV5-1 and TRBJ2-5 for the parts outside the CDR3, the full variable domain is KAGVTQTPRYLIKTRGQQVTLSCSPISGHRSVSWYQQTPGQGLQFLFEYFSETQRNKGNFPGRFSGRQFSNSRSEMNVSTLELGDSALYLCASSLAGGETQYFGPGTRLLVL.

In this sample, this clone turned up once. The chain recombines TRBV4-2 with TRBJ1-3; TRBD1 matches at 8 bases. The germline CDR1 and CDR2 sequences are LGHNA and YNFKEQ. The ends lost 0 bases at V and 4 bases at J; junction bases unmatched: 14. This CDR3 comprises 19 residues. CDR3 bases: TGTGCCAGCAGCCAAGATTGGTCAGGGGGCGCGATTACGGGAAACACCATATATTTT. Its protein product is CASSQDWSGGAITGNTIYF.

The chain carries TRBV9 and TRBJ1-2; the D is unclear. V lost 3 bases, J lost 8 bases, and 11 bases lay in between. The CDR3 spans 12 residues. Germline values: CDR1 SGDLS, CDR2 YYNGEE. CDR3 DNA sequence: TGTGCCAGCAGCGAGGTTTTTCGGGGCTACACCTTC. It codes for CASSEVFRGYTF.